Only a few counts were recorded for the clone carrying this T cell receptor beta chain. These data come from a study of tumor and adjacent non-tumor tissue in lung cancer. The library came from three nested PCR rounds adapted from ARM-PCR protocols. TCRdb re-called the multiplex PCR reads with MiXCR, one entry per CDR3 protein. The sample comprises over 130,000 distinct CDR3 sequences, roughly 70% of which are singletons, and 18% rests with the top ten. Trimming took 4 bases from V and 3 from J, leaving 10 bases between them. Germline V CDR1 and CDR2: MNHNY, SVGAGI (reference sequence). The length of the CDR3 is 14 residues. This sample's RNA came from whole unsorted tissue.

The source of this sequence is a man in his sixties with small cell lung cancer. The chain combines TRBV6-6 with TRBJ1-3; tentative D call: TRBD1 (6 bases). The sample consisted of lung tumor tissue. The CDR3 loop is CASSSLTGGNTIYF. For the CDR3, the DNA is TGTGCCAGCAGTTCATTGACAGGTGGAAACACCATATATTTT.